This T cell receptor beta chain was recovered during a study of CD8+ T cells in alopecia areata (dated by TCRdb to the late 2010s). Regarding the study in general: Treated patients were enrolled in an open-label pilot trial of oral tofacitinib at 5 to 10 mg twice daily for moderate-to-severe alopecia areata. Biopsies were taken from tofacitinib-treated patients at baseline and at 4 and 24 weeks of treatment, and a later scalp biopsy was taken in several of the tofacitinib-treated patients. RNA was extracted with the PAXgene miRNA kit for fixed scalp, the miRNeasy kit for PBMCs, and the RNeasy kit for mouse skin. Scalp clonality was compared among normal scalp (n=4), patchy alopecia areata scalp (n=8), and alopecia totalis/universalis scalp (n=8). In both human patients and the C3H/HeJ mouse model, the study applied high-throughput TCRbeta sequencing to look at T cell clonal expansion in alopecia areata. Patients received tofacitinib for 6 to 18 months and were then followed off drug for 6 months to check for delayed response and recurrence. Scalp tissue and sorted CD4+ and CD8+ peripheral blood T cells from patchy and totalis/universalis alopecia areata patients and from healthy controls were covered by human TCRbeta sequencing. TCRbeta CDR3 regions were amplified by immunoSEQ multiplex PCR using 35 Vbeta forward and 13 Jbeta reverse primers. In treated patients, disease severity was measured using the SALT score, which gives the percentage of scalp surface area affected.

Comment on this clone: Its target antigen remains unknown. Base qualities are not provided; no much larger clone lies one nucleotide away.

This sample's time point label indicates: 4 weeks on oral tofacitinib. Reading the label with the study, this specimen's treatment or condition is: oral pan-JAK inhibitor, 5-10 mg twice daily. From alopecia areata patients, peripheral blood was collected along with lesional scalp punch biopsies. PBMCs were separated by density centrifugation and stained for CD3, CD4 and CD8, after which CD4+ and CD8+ T cells were sorted on a FACSAria. General findings and caveats noted by the study authors: During tofacitinib treatment, many expanded lesional clones stuck around in both scalp and blood, and this persistence may partly explain why relapse happens after treatment is stopped. TCR sequences shared between patients were less clear than in mice, possibly partly because of HLA diversity in the patient population. Unlike mouse skin, where gammadelta T cells dominate, normal human skin contains resident alphabeta T cells that get sequenced too, which complicates analysis of the scalp TCR repertoire. Compared with normal scalp, lesional scalp had higher clonality and more expanded CD8+ clones, particularly in alopecia totalis/universalis, a pattern that suggests antigenic drive. Scalp clonality and the number of expanded CD8+ clones among the top 100 scalp clones were significantly decreased by tofacitinib. The treated cohort was small, with a single nonresponder, so links between baseline CD8+ expansion and response need larger studies.

The library relied on the immunoSEQ multiplex PCR assay. For TCR sequencing, RNA was extracted from every sample and reverse transcribed into cDNA to serve as template. First-strand cDNA was synthesized with SuperScript III using a 2:1 mix of oligo-dT and random hexamers. Amplification bias was assessed with a synthetic immune receptor repertoire, and residual bias was removed computationally. The authors processed their data as follows. After raw reads were preprocessed to remove errors, the CDR3 was defined following IMGT conventions as running from the conserved cysteine to phenylalanine. To get clonality, Shannon entropy was normalized by log2 of the number of productive unique TCRs and the result was subtracted from 1. Whether scalp clones were CD4 or CD8 was inferred by matching scalp TCRbeta sequences against CD4 and CD8 repertoires sorted from blood. Here the immuneACCESS table is served through TCRdb, limited to in-frame sequences with V and J called. Missing clones are a known gap in these copies; in checked studies unresolved V genes cover under half, and the rest lacks a known reason. The D gene and trimming were derived from the DNA, and the V and J assignments and clone size from that table. This sample comprises about 120,000 clones, about 54% of them detected only once. The top ten constitute around 30% of the sample.

Material: CD8+ T cells sorted from blood, obtained at week 4, from a patient treated with tofacitinib. The source is a human donor with alopecia areata.

The DNA is as follows: TGCGCCAGCAGCCAAGAGGTGGGGGCCGACGAGCAGTACTTC. Its protein is CASSQEVGADEQYF. The rearranged segments are TRBV4-1 and TRBJ2-7; TRBD1 is possibly the D segment (6 matching bases). The germline V gene supplies CDR1 MGHRA and CDR2 YSYEKL. The CDR3 runs 14 amino acids, cysteine and phenylalanine included. Kept here is only the CDR3 DNA, which spans 42 bases and is read in frame from base 1. V gives up 0 bases and J gives up 5 bases, and the segment between their germline ends measures 11 bases.